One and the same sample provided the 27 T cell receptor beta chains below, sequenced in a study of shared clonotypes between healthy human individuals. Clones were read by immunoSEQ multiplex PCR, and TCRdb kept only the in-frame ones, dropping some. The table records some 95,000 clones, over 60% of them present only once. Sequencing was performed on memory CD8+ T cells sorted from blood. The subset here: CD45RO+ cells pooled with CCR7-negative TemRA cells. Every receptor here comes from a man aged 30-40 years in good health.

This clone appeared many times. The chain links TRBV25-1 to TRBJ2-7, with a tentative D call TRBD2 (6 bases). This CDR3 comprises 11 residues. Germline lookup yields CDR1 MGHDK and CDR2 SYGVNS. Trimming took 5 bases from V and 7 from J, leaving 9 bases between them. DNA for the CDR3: TGTGCCAGCAGTCGGGCGGGGGAGCAGTACTTC. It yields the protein CASSRAGEQYF.

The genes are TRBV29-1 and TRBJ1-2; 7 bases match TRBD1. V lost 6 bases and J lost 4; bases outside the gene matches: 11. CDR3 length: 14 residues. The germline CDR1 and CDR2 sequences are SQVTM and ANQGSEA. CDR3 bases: TGCAGCGTGGTGGGGAGGGGGCAGGGCTATGGCTACACCTTC. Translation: CSVVGRGQGYGYTF.

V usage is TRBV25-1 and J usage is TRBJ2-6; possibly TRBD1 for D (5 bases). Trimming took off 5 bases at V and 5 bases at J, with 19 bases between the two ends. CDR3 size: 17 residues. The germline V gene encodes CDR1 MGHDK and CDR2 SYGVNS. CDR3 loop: CASSPQTGQSRANVLTF. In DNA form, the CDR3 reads TGTGCCAGCAGTCCGCAAACTGGACAAAGTCGGGCCAACGTCCTGACTTTC.

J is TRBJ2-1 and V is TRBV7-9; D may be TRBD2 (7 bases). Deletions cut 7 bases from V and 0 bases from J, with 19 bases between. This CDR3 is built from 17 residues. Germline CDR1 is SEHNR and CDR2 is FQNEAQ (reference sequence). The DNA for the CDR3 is TGTGCCAGCACCCTAGAGGGGGGGAGGAGCTCCTACAATGAGCAGTTCTTC. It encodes CASTLEGGRSSYNEQFF.

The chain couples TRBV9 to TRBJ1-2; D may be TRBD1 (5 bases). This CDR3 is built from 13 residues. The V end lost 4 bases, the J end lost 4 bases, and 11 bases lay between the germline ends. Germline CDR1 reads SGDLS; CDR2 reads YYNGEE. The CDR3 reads CASSPRTSYGYTF. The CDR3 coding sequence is TGTGCCAGCAGCCCCCGGACATCCTATGGCTACACCTTC. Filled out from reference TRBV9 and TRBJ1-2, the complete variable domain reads DSGVTQTPKHLITATGQRVTLRCSPRSGDLSVYWYQQSLDQGLQFLIQYYNGEERAKGNILERFSAQQFPDLHSELNLSSLELGDSALYFCASSPRTSYGYTFGSGTRLTVV.

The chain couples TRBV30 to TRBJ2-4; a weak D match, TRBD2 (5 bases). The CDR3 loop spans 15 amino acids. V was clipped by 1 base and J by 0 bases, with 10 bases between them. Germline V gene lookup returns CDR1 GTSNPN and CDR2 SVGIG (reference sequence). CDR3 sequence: CAWSDGEAAKNIQYF. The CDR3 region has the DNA TGTGCCTGGAGTGACGGGGAAGCAGCCAAAAACATTCAGTACTTC. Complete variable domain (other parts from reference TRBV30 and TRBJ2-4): SQTIHQWPATLVQPVGSPLSLECTVEGTSNPNLYWYRQAAGRGLQLLFYSVGIGQISSEVPQNLSASRPQDRQFILSSKKLLLSDSGFYLCAWSDGEAAKNIQYFGAGTRLSVL.

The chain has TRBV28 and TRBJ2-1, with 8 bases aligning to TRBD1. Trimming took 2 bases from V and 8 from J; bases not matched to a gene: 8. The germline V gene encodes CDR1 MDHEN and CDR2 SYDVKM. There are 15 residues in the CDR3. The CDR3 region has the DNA TGTGCCAGCAGTTTACCAGGGGGCGCAAGCCATGAGCAGTTCTTC. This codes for CASSLPGGASHEQFF.

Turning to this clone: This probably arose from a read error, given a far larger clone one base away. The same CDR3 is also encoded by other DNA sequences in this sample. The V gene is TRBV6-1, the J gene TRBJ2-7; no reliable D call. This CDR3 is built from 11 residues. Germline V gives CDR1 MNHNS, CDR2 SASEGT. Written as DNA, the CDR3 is TGTGCCAGCGTGGAGTTTTACGAGCAGTACTTT. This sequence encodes CASVEFYEQYF.

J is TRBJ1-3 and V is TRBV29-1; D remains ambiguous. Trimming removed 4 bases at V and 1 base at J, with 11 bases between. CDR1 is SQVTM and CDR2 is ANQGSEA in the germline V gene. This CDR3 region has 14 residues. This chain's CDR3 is CSVGLGQSGNTIYF. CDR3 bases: TGCAGCGTTGGGCTGGGCCAATCTGGAAACACCATATATTTT.

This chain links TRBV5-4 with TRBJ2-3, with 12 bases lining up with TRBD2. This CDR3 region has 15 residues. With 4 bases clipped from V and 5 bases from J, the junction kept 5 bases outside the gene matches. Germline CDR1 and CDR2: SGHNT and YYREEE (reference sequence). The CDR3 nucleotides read TGTGCCAGCAGCCTAGCGGGAGGGCCGGAAGATACGCAGTATTTT. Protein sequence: CASSLAGGPEDTQYF.

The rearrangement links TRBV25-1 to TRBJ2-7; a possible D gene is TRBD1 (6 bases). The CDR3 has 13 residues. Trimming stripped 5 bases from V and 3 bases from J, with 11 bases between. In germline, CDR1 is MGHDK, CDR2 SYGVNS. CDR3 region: CASSLTGLYEQYF. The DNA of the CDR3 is TGTGCCAGCAGTCTTACAGGGCTCTACGAGCAGTACTTC.

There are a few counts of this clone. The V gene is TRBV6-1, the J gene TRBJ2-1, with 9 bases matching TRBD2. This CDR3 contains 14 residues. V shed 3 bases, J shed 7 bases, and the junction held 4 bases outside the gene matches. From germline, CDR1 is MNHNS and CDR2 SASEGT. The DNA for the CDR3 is TGTGCCAGCAGTGATGGGCGGGAGGGGAATGAGCAGTTCTTC. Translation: CASSDGREGNEQFF.

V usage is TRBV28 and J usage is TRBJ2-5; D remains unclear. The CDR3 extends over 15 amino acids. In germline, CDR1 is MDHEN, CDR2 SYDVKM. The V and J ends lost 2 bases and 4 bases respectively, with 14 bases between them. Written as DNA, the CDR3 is TGTGCCAGCAGTTTAGCCGGGTCCGACGGAGAGACCCAGTACTTC. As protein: CASSLAGSDGETQYF.

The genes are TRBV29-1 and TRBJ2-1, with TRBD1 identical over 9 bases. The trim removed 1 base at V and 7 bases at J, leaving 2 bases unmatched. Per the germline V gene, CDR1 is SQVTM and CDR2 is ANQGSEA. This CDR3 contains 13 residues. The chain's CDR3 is CSVEGQGENEQFF. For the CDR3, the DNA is TGCAGCGTTGAAGGACAGGGGGAAAATGAGCAGTTCTTC.

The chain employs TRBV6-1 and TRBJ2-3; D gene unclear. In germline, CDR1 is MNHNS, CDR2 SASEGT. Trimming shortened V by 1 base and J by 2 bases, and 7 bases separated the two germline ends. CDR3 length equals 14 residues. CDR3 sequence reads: CASSEGRATDTQYF. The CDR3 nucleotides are TGTGCCAGCAGTGAAGGGCGTGCCACAGATACGCAGTATTTT.

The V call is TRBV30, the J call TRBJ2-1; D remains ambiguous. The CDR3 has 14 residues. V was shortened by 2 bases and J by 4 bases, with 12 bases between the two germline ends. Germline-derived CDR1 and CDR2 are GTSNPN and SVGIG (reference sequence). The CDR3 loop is CAWSISFGYNEQFF. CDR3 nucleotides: TGTGCCTGGAGTATCAGTTTCGGGTACAATGAGCAGTTCTTC.

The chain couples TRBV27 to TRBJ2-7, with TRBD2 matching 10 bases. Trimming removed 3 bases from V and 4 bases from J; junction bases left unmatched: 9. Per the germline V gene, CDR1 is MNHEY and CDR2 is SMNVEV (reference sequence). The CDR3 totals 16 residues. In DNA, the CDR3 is TGTGCCAGCAGTTTTTTTGGGGCTAGCGGGGGATACGAGCAGTACTTC. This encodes CASSFFGASGGYEQYF.

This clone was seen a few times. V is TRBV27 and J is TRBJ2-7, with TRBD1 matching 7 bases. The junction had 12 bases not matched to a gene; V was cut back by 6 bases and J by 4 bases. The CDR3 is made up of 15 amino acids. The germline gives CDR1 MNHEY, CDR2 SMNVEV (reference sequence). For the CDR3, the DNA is TGTGCCAGCAGCCCAGGACAGGCCTCATCGTACGAGCAGTACTTC. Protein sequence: CASSPGQASSYEQYF.

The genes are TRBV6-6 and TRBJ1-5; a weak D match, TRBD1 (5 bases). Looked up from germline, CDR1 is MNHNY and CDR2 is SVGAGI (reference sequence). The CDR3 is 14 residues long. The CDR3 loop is CAATSGEGYQPQHF. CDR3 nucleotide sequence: TGTGCAGCAACTAGTGGGGAGGGGTATCAGCCCCAGCATTTT.

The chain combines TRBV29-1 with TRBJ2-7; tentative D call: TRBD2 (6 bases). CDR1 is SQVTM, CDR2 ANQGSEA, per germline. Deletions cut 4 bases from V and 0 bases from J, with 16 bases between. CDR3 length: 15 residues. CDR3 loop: CSVGGRQSRSYEQYF. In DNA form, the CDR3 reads TGCAGCGTTGGTGGGAGGCAGAGTCGCTCCTACGAGCAGTACTTC.

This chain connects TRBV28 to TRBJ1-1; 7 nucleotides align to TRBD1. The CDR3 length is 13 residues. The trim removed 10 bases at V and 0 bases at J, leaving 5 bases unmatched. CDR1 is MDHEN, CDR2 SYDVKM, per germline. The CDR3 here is CATSGTVNTEAFF. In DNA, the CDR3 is TGTGCCACCTCCGGGACAGTGAACACTGAAGCTTTCTTT.

The CDR3 loop is CASSPGLGADTQYF. Here the CDR3 DNA reads TGCGCCAGCAGCCCGGGACTAGGGGCTGATACGCAGTATTTT. The gene calls are TRBV5-1 and TRBJ2-3; 8 nucleotides line up with TRBD2. There are 14 residues in the CDR3. Per the germline V gene, CDR1 is SGHRS and CDR2 is YFSETQ. The V gene end was trimmed by 4 bases and the J gene end by 6 bases; junction bases not matched to a gene: 7. The entire variable domain, with the rest obtained from reference TRBV5-1 and TRBJ2-3, is as follows: KAGVTQTPRYLIKTRGQQVTLSCSPISGHRSVSWYQQTPGQGLQFLFEYFSETQRNKGNFPGRFSGRQFSNSRSEMNVSTLELGDSALYLCASSPGLGADTQYFGPGTRLTVL.

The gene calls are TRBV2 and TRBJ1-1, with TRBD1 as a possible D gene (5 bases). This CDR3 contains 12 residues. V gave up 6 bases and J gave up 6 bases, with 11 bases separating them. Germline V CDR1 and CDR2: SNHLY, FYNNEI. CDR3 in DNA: TGTGCCAGCAGACAGACAGTCCCTGAAGCTTTCTTT. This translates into CASRQTVPEAFF.

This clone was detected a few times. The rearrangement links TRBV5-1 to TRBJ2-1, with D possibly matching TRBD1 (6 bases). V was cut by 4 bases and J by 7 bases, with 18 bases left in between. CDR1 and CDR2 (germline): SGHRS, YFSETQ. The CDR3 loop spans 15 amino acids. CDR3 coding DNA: TGCGCCAGCAGCGGACGAGGGGGACCAGGGAATGAGCAGTTCTTC. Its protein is CASSGRGGPGNEQFF.

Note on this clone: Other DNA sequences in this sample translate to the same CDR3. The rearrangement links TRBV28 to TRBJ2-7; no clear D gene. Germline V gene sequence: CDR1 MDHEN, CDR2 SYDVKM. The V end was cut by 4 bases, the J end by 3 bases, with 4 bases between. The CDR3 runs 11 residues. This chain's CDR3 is CASSYSYEQYF. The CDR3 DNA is TGTGCCAGCAGTTACAGCTACGAGCAGTACTTC.

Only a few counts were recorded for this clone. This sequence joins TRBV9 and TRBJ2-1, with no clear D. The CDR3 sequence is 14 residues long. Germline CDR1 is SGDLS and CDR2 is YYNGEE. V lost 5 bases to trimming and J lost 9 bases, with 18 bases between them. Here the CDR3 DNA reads TGTGCCAGCAGTGAAAGACGGAGTGGCATTGAGCAGTTCTTC. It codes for CASSERRSGIEQFF.

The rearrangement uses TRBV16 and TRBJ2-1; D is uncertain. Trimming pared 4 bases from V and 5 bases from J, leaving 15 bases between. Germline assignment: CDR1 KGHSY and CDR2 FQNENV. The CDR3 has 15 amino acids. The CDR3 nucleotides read TGTGCCAGCAGCCGCGAGACCCTAAGCCACAATGAGCAGTTCTTC. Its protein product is CASSRETLSHNEQFF.